One and the same sample provided the 20 T cell receptor beta chains below, sequenced in a study of cytomegalovirus exposure and HLA in healthy donors. PCR was performed using 60 Vbeta and 13 Jbeta primers. Assay: immunoSEQ multiplex PCR; the TCRdb copy retains only in-frame clones and omits some. The data hold over 45,000 clones, with around 82% observed a single time. The source material was PBMCs. These receptors were taken from a boy between 10 and 17 years old in good health and CMV-seropositive.

The chain is built from TRBV5-6 and TRBJ2-7; D may be TRBD2 (6 bases). The CDR3 runs 16 residues. The germline V gene has CDR1 SGHDT and CDR2 YYEEEE. V was clipped by 0 bases and J by 1 base, with 14 bases between them. CDR3 residues: CASSLAGTGVSYEQYF. CDR3 nucleotide sequence: TGTGCCAGCAGCTTGGCCGGAACGGGGGTATCCTACGAGCAGTACTTC.

The V call is TRBV27, the J call TRBJ1-6, with D possibly being TRBD1 (6 bases). With 4 bases removed from V and 3 bases from J, the gap between germline ends came to 34 bases. This CDR3 is built from 23 residues. Germline V gene lookup returns CDR1 MNHEY and CDR2 SMNVEV (reference sequence). The CDR3 sequence: CASSSHYPTGPLRDEIYNSPLHF. In DNA, the CDR3 is TGTGCCAGCAGTTCACACTATCCGACAGGCCCCTTAAGGGACGAAATCTATAATTCACCCCTCCACTTT.

The J gene is TRBJ2-5, the V gene TRBV18; tentatively, D is TRBD2 (5 bases). The assigned J gene may be wrong: the sequence end matches TRBJ2-7 better. The V gene's germline CDR1 is KGHSH and CDR2 LQKENI. CDR3 size: 15 residues. The CDR3 sequence: CASSESEGRGYEQYF. The CDR3 DNA reads TGTGCCAGCTCAGAGTCCGAGGGAAGAGGCTACGAGCAGTACTTC.

J is TRBJ1-2 and V is TRBV5-6; D is unclear. In germline, CDR1 is SGHDT, CDR2 YYEEEE. Trimming took off 3 bases at V and 4 bases at J, with 10 bases between the two ends. The CDR3 has 13 residues. CDR3 DNA: TGTGCCAGCAGCTATGGCCCCACCTATGGCTACACCTTC. Its protein is CASSYGPTYGYTF.

In DNA, the CDR3 is TGTGCCAGCAGCTTTAGCGGGGGGGCCGCAGATACGCAGTATTTT. Translation gives CASSFSGGAADTQYF. The chain has TRBV7-3 and TRBJ2-3; 11 bases line up with TRBD2. Trimming removed 3 bases from V and 4 bases from J; junction bases left unmatched: 3. The CDR3 runs to 15 residues. The germline gives CDR1 SGHTA, CDR2 FQGTGA. Variable domain in full (rest from reference TRBV7-3 and TRBJ2-3): GAGVSQTPSNKVTEKGKYVELRCDPISGHTALYWYRQSLGQGPEFLIYFQGTGAADDSGLPNDRFFAVRPEGSVSTLKIQRTERGDSAVYLCASSFSGGAADTQYFGPGTRLTVL.

The chain uses TRBV7-8 and TRBJ2-5, with D perhaps matching TRBD2 (6 bases). The germline V gene has CDR1 SGHVS and CDR2 FQNEAQ. This CDR3 contains 14 residues. The germline V and J ends were trimmed by 5 bases and 5 bases, with 15 bases remaining between them. CDR3 coding DNA: TGTGCCAGCAGCGCTAGACTAGGATTGGAGACCCAGTACTTC. Its protein is CASSARLGLETQYF.

This chain connects TRBV13 to TRBJ1-6; the match to TRBD1 covers 8 bases. With 5 bases clipped from V and 10 bases from J, the junction kept 7 bases outside the gene matches. The CDR3 is 14 amino acids. Germline V gene lookup returns CDR1 PRHDT and CDR2 FYEKMQ (reference sequence). The DNA for the CDR3 is TGTGCCAGCAGCGACAGGGGCGGAAGATCACCCCTCCACTTT. Protein sequence: CASSDRGGRSPLHF.

The chain joins TRBV7-9 to TRBJ1-2; D call uncertain. Germline V gene data show CDR1 as SEHNR and CDR2 as FQNEAQ (reference sequence). The CDR3 is 12 residues long. V lost 10 bases, J lost 0 bases, and 9 bases lay in between. For the CDR3, the DNA is TGTGCCACCCAGGCGACTAACTATGGCTACACCTTC. It encodes CATQATNYGYTF.

The chain couples TRBV6-4 to TRBJ2-3, with 9 bases matching TRBD1. Per the germline V gene, CDR1 is MRHNA and CDR2 is SNTAGT. The CDR3 has 17 amino acids. Unmatched junction bases numbered 8, after V lost 0 bases and J lost 4 bases. CDR3 sequence: CASSDSTGGGTADTQYF. CDR3 nucleotides: TGTGCCAGCAGTGACTCGACAGGGGGGGGGACCGCAGATACGCAGTATTTT.

This clone was seen a single time. The V and J genes are TRBV6-5 and TRBJ1-2, with D unclear. V shed 0 bases and J shed 6 bases, with 14 bases lying between them. The germline V gene has CDR1 MNHEY and CDR2 SVGAGI. The CDR3 runs to 15 residues. The CDR3 DNA reads as TGTGCCAGCAGTTACTCGAACTATGGGTATAATGGCTACACCTTC. This sequence encodes CASSYSNYGYNGYTF.

This clone came up a few times. This chain connects TRBV6-6 to TRBJ1-4, with unresolved D. Germline CDR1 and CDR2: MNHNY and SVGAGI (reference sequence). This CDR3 contains 13 residues. The V end lost 5 bases, the J end lost 8 bases, and 12 bases lay between the germline ends. The CDR3 nucleotides are TGTGCCAGCAGTATTCCCAGCGAGGAAAAACTGTTTTTT. This codes for CASSIPSEEKLFF.

The V call is TRBV5-1, the J call TRBJ2-7, with TRBD2 matching over 12 bases. This CDR3 has 14 amino acids. Germline CDR1 SGHRS, CDR2 YFSETQ. Trimming cost V 4 bases and J 2 bases; bases outside gene matches: 1. The CDR3 region is CASSLAGGPYEQYF. The CDR3 DNA follows: TGCGCCAGCAGCCTAGCGGGGGGGCCCTACGAGCAGTACTTC.

This rearrangement joins TRBV6-1 to TRBJ1-5; TRBD1 is a possible D gene (6 bases). Trimming stripped 4 bases from V and 5 bases from J, with 9 bases between. The CDR3 sequence is 13 residues long. CDR1 MNHNS and CDR2 SASEGT come from the germline V gene. CDR3 DNA: TGTGCCAGCAGTGGGACAGAGGATCAGCCCCAGCATTTT. It translates to CASSGTEDQPQHF.

The table lists this clone with a few counts. This rearrangement joins TRBV29-1 to TRBJ2-7, with TRBD2 identical over 8 bases. Germline V CDR1 and CDR2: SQVTM, ANQGSEA. J lost 1 base, V lost 0 bases, and 2 bases had no gene match. The length of the CDR3 is 14 residues. The CDR3: CSVEEGGGSYEQYF. The CDR3 nucleotides read TGCAGCGTTGAAGAAGGCGGGGGGTCCTACGAGCAGTACTTC.

This clone was counted between two and nine times. The rearrangement joins TRBV6-1 to TRBJ2-6; TRBD1 agrees at 9 bases. V dropped 2 bases and J dropped 2; count of bases not matched to a gene: 7. CDR1 and CDR2 from the germline V gene are MNHNS and SASEGT. The CDR3 runs to 18 residues. Written as DNA, the CDR3 is TGTGCCAGCAGTGAAAAAACAGGGGGCGCTCCTGGGGCCAACGTCCTGACTTTC. Its translation: CASSEKTGGAPGANVLTF.

This chain uses TRBV7-8 with TRBJ2-6, with D maybe TRBD2 (5 bases). With 5 bases removed from V and 1 base from J, the gap between germline ends came to 15 bases. This CDR3 is built from 17 residues. Looked up from germline, CDR1 is SGHVS and CDR2 is FQNEAQ. This chain's CDR3 is CASSKGYRGSGANVLTF. In DNA, the CDR3 is TGTGCCAGCAGCAAAGGATACCGGGGTTCTGGGGCCAACGTCCTGACTTTC.

Worth noting for this clone: The junction departs from the called germline gene at one end, perhaps through a read error. V usage is TRBV7-9 and J usage is TRBJ2-7; TRBD1 is a possible D gene (6 bases). CDR3 length: 12 residues. The V gene's germline CDR1 is SEHNR and CDR2 FQNEAQ (reference sequence). The CDR3 nucleotides are TGTTCCAGCAGCCTGGACAGCTACGAGCAGTACTTC. Protein product: CSSSLDSYEQYF.

CDR3 loop: CASRRPGQNYEQYF. CDR3 coding DNA: TGTGCCAGCAGACGACCGGGACAGAACTACGAGCAGTACTTC. J is TRBJ2-7 and V is TRBV6-6, with 7 bases fitting TRBD1. This CDR3 spans 14 amino acids. Germline V gene data show CDR1 as MNHNY and CDR2 as SVGAGI (reference sequence). V lost 6 bases to trimming and J lost 3 bases; unmatched junction nucleotides: 8.

The chain links TRBV7-9 to TRBJ2-7; 9 nucleotides line up with TRBD2. V shed 8 bases and J 3 bases; nucleotides not matched to a gene: 11. The CDR3 sequence is 15 residues long. Germline-derived CDR1 and CDR2 are SEHNR and FQNEAQ (reference sequence). The CDR3 region is CASSGGGASLYEQYF. CDR3 sequence (DNA): TGTGCCAGCTCTGGCGGGGGGGCCTCTCTCTACGAGCAGTACTTC.

This clone came up a few times. J is TRBJ2-7 and V is TRBV11-3, with TRBD1 as a possible D gene (5 bases). Per germline, CDR1 SGHNT and CDR2 YENEEA. V was cut by 2 bases and J by 5 bases, with 7 bases left in between. The CDR3 length is 12 residues. In DNA, the CDR3 is TGTGCCAGCAGCTTATTAGGGGACGAGCAGTACTTC. Translating it yields CASSLLGDEQYF.